The 28 T cell receptor beta chains presented below share a single source sample, sequenced in a study of T cells expressing NK-cell markers. TCRdb reanalyzed the 5' RACE reads and collapses them to one entry per CDR3 protein, without DNA. Its table lists 500,000 to 600,000 distinct CDR3 sequences. Sequenced material: blood T cells: a sorted CD56 or NKG2C T cell subset, CD4+ or CD8+ T cells, or bulk PBMC T cells (not recorded which). Every receptor here comes from a young man in good health.

The chain employs TRBV30 and TRBJ2-7. There are 12 residues in the CDR3. Germline assignment: CDR1 GTSNPN and CDR2 SVGIG (reference sequence). The CDR3 spells CAWSTSIYEQYF.

V usage is TRBV24-1 and J usage is TRBJ2-3; checking the TCRdb D call of TRBD1 is not possible without DNA. The V gene's germline CDR1 is KGHDR and CDR2 SFDVKD. The CDR3 has 18 amino acids. The CDR3 protein is CATSDLLSWDRLTDTQYF.

The chain has TRBV7-2 and TRBJ2-2; as DNA is missing, the TRBD2 call by TCRdb cannot be tested. Germline-derived CDR1 and CDR2 are SGHTA and FQGNSA. The CDR3 loop spans 16 amino acids. CDR3 protein: CASSSHPDTNTGELFF.

This chain connects TRBV29-1 to TRBJ2-1; TCRdb gives TRBD2 as the D gene, but with no DNA this cannot be confirmed. This CDR3 region has 14 residues. Germline CDR1 SQVTM, CDR2 ANQGSEA. The CDR3 here is CSVPGLAGVNEQFF.

The rearrangement links TRBV20-1 to TRBJ2-5; no DNA is available, so the TRBD2 call from TCRdb remains unchecked. Germline V lookup: CDR1 DFQATT, CDR2 SNEGSKA (reference sequence). The CDR3 covers 12 residues. The CDR3 loop reads CSRTSRKETQYF.

V usage is TRBV6-5 and J usage is TRBJ1-2; TCRdb returns TRBD1, unconfirmable since there is no DNA. From germline, CDR1 is MNHEY and CDR2 SVGAGI. The CDR3 has 15 residues. The CDR3 sequence: CASSYERGYNYGYTF.

V and J are TRBV11-2 and TRBJ2-3; there is no DNA to check the TCRdb D call of TRBD2. This CDR3 has 19 residues. The germline gives CDR1 SGHAT, CDR2 FQNNGV. CDR3 amino acids: CASSPFPSGRPTSTDTQYF.

V usage is TRBV28 and J usage is TRBJ2-7; TCRdb proposes TRBD2, but this gene call is untestable without DNA. This CDR3 region has 16 residues. CDR1 is MDHEN and CDR2 is SYDVKM in the germline V gene. CDR3: CASSPGTSGGAYEQYF.

The chain employs TRBV24-1 and TRBJ2-2. The germline V gene encodes CDR1 KGHDR and CDR2 SFDVKD. The CDR3 has 14 residues. CDR3 residues: CATSWDGNTGELFF.

The chain joins TRBV20-1 to TRBJ1-4. Germline V gene data show CDR1 as DFQATT and CDR2 as SNEGSKA (reference sequence). This CDR3 comprises 16 residues. The CDR3 loop is CSARDIWPATNEKLFF.

This chain connects TRBV28 to TRBJ2-3; TCRdb picks TRBD1, but there is no DNA to check that call. Germline CDR1 and CDR2: MDHEN and SYDVKM. The CDR3 is made up of 15 amino acids. This chain's CDR3 is CASSPGASYPDTQYF.

The chain combines TRBV4-2 with TRBJ2-2; TCRdb returns TRBD2, unconfirmable since there is no DNA. The CDR3 length is 18 residues. The germline V gene encodes CDR1 LGHNA and CDR2 YNFKEQ. The CDR3: CASSQELGTSVNTGELFF.

This chain joins TRBV27 and TRBJ2-5; without DNA, the TCRdb call of TRBD2 cannot be checked. The CDR3 is 14 amino acids. From germline, CDR1 is MNHEY and CDR2 SMNVEV (reference sequence). CDR3 in amino acids: CASKFGLAQETQYF.

The chain uses TRBV29-1 and TRBJ2-2. There are 13 residues in the CDR3. Germline CDR1 and CDR2: SQVTM and ANQGSEA. The CDR3 here is CSVSIRPTRELFF.

V is TRBV29-1 and J is TRBJ1-1. CDR1 is SQVTM, CDR2 ANQGSEA, per germline. This CDR3 comprises 12 residues. CDR3 loop: CSVGQAMGEAFF. The variable domain in full, with the rest retrieved from reference TRBV29-1 and TRBJ1-1, is SAVISQKPSRDICQRGTSLTIQCQVDSQVTMMFWYRQQPGQSLTLIATANQGSEATYESGFVIDKFPISRPNLTFSTLTVSNMSPEDSSIYLCSVGQAMGEAFFGQGTRLTVV.

This chain uses TRBV7-2 with TRBJ2-5; the D call of TRBD1 rests on TCRdb alone, since no DNA is present to check it. The CDR3 runs 19 residues. Germline V gene data show CDR1 as SGHTA and CDR2 as FQGNSA. CDR3 sequence: CASSHPGMGQGVWTETQYF. The full variable domain, its missing parts supplied by reference TRBV7-2 and TRBJ2-5, is GAGVSQSPSNKVTEKGKDVELRCDPISGHTALYWYRQSLGQGLEFLIYFQGNSAPDKSGLPSDRFSAERTGGSVSTLTIQRTQQEDSAVYLCASSHPGMGQGVWTETQYFGPGTRLLVL.

This chain joins TRBV2 and TRBJ2-1; absent DNA, TCRdb's TRBD1 call cannot be checked. The CDR3 spans 16 residues. Germline V CDR1 and CDR2: SNHLY, FYNNEI. CDR3 sequence: CAKTAGPGSSYNEQFF.

V gene TRBV5-6 combines with J gene TRBJ2-3. The CDR3 covers 13 residues. Germline loops: CDR1 SGHDT, CDR2 YYEEEE. Here the CDR3 reads CASSSRSSDTQYF. The complete variable domain, with remaining parts taken from reference TRBV5-6 and TRBJ2-3, reads DAGVTQSPTHLIKTRGQQVTLRCSPKSGHDTVSWYQQALGQGPQFIFQYYEEEERQRGNFPDRFSGHQFPNYSSELNVNALLLGDSALYLCASSSRSSDTQYFGPGTRLTVL.

The rearrangement uses TRBV4-1 and TRBJ1-4; TCRdb outputs TRBD1, but without DNA this stays unchecked. Germline V gives CDR1 MGHRA, CDR2 YSYEKL. This CDR3 has 16 amino acids. CDR3 residues: CASSQDPGGGNEKLFF.

The chain combines TRBV4-3 with TRBJ2-2; the TCRdb call, TRBD2, lacks DNA for checking. Germline V gene sequence: CDR1 LGHNA, CDR2 YSLEER. This CDR3 region has 16 residues. The CDR3 here is CASSQAPGLAGGELFF.

The chain links TRBV6-2 or TRBV6-3 to TRBJ2-7; no DNA is available, so the TRBD2 call from TCRdb remains unchecked. Germline V gene sequence: CDR1 MNHEY, CDR2 SVGEGT. The CDR3 spans 18 residues. This CDR3 is CASSYSTWAAGGPSEQYF.

The rearrangement links TRBV11-3 to TRBJ2-3; TCRdb outputs TRBD1, but without DNA this stays unchecked. The CDR3 totals 14 residues. Germline CDR1 SGHNT, CDR2 YENEEA. The CDR3 spells CASSLQTGADTQYF.

This sequence joins TRBV7-8 and TRBJ1-4. The germline V gene has CDR1 SGHVS and CDR2 FQNEAQ. The CDR3 contains 16 residues. The CDR3 reads CASSLGRGGVFEKLFF.

The chain carries TRBV7-2 and TRBJ2-4. This CDR3 comprises 15 residues. The V gene's germline CDR1 is SGHTA and CDR2 FQGNSA. CDR3 loop: CASSLIPRMPNIQYF.

The CDR3 loop is CASSSGSYNEQFF. The J gene is TRBJ2-1, the V gene TRBV27. The CDR3 totals 13 residues. CDR1 and CDR2 (germline): MNHEY, SMNVEV (reference sequence).

The chain couples TRBV12-3 or TRBV12-4 to TRBJ1-2; checking the TCRdb D call of TRBD1 is not possible without DNA. The CDR3 has 12 residues. The CDR3 spells CASSGTGAGYTF.

The rearrangement joins TRBV7-9 to TRBJ2-4; with no DNA, the TCRdb D assignment of TRBD1 cannot be verified. CDR1 and CDR2 (germline): SEHNR, FQNEAQ (reference sequence). This CDR3 spans 17 amino acids. The CDR3: CASSSFGTRTGPNIQYF.

The J gene is TRBJ2-5, the V gene TRBV10-3; the D gene TCRdb calls, TRBD1, cannot be checked with no DNA. The CDR3 contains 13 residues. Germline CDR1 and CDR2: ENHRY and SYGVKD. The CDR3 spells CATGTAYQETQYF.